Listed here are 25 T cell receptor beta chains from one sample, sequenced in a study of T cell clones after liver transplantation. Produced via immunoSEQ multiplex PCR; TCRdb's table is partial and in-frame only. The sample yields approximately 12,000 clones, roughly 69% seen once. The source material was CD8+ T cells from blood, sampled at the 22-month timepoint. Source of these receptors: a human patient who received a liver transplant. Some T cells may be transferred from the graft donor.

The chain combines TRBV7-9 with TRBJ2-1; 9 positions match TRBD2. The CDR3 spans 13 residues. Germline V gene data show CDR1 as SEHNR and CDR2 as FQNEAQ (reference sequence). The J segment lost 8 bases and the V segment lost 5 bases, leaving 4 bases of the junction unmatched. CDR3 nucleotide sequence: TGTGCCAGCAGCACCGGGACTAGCCATGAGCAGTTCTTC. This codes for CASSTGTSHEQFF. Supplemented by reference TRBV7-9 and TRBJ2-1, the full variable domain reads DTGVSQNPRHKITKRGQNVTFRCDPISEHNRLYWYRQTLGQGPEFLTYFQNEAQLEKSRLLSDRFSAERPKGSFSTLEIQRTEQGDSAMYLCASSTGTSHEQFFGPGTRLTVL.

This clone was detected many times. DNA for the CDR3: TGCGCCAGCAGCTTTGACCCGGACGGGATAACCTCCTCCTACGAGCAGTACTTC. This gives the protein CASSFDPDGITSSYEQYF. The V gene is TRBV5-1, the J gene TRBJ2-7, with D maybe TRBD2 (5 bases). V was pared by 2 bases and J by 0 bases, with 21 bases between. This CDR3 comprises 18 residues. Germline V lookup: CDR1 SGHRS, CDR2 YFSETQ.

The chain carries TRBV5-1 and TRBJ2-4, with 8 bases lining up with TRBD2. This CDR3 region has 18 residues. CDR1 is SGHRS, CDR2 YFSETQ, per germline. V lost 2 bases, J lost 1 base, and 11 bases stayed unmatched. CDR3 in DNA: TGCGCCAGCAGCTTTTCACCCAGCGGGGGTGAGGCCAAAAACATTCAGTACTTC. Encoded protein: CASSFSPSGGEAKNIQYF.

This clone was counted once. The CDR3 sequence: CASSQSLGGGSNQPQHF. The CDR3 DNA follows: TGCGCCAGCAGCCAATCTTTAGGAGGGGGAAGCAATCAGCCCCAGCATTTT. The chain combines TRBV4-3 with TRBJ1-5; D is possibly TRBD1 (6 bases). The CDR3 length is 17 residues. Germline V gives CDR1 LGHNA, CDR2 YSLEER. The V gene lost 2 bases and the J gene lost 1 base, with 15 bases spanning the gap.

The chain recombines TRBV7-9 with TRBJ2-5; D gene unclear. Trimming removed 2 bases at V and 1 base at J, with 8 bases between. In germline, CDR1 is SEHNR, CDR2 FQNEAQ (reference sequence). This CDR3 has 14 amino acids. The CDR3 here is CASSLIAIQETQYF. The CDR3 DNA follows: TGTGCCAGCAGCTTAATCGCGATCCAAGAGACCCAGTACTTC.

This chain joins TRBV6-6 and TRBJ2-2; D is unclear. This CDR3 has 13 amino acids. Germline CDR1 and CDR2: MNHNY and SVGAGI (reference sequence). Trimming removed 6 bases at V and 9 bases at J, with 14 bases between. Here the CDR3 reads CASRTDSLRELFF. CDR3 DNA: TGTGCCAGCAGAACTGATTCTCTCCGGGAGCTGTTTTTT.

The chain uses TRBV4-2 and TRBJ2-2; possible D gene TRBD1, 6 bases. The CDR3 runs to 15 residues. Germline CDR1 reads LGHNA; CDR2 reads YNFKEQ. V was pared by 5 bases and J by 7 bases, with 17 bases between. DNA for the CDR3: TGTGCCAGCAGCGATTTGGACAGAGCGATCGGGGAGCTGTTTTTT. The encoded protein is CASSDLDRAIGELFF.

V gene TRBV2 combines with J gene TRBJ2-1; D call uncertain. The V gene's germline CDR1 is SNHLY and CDR2 FYNNEI. The CDR3 has 15 amino acids. V was cut by 4 bases and J by 6 bases, with 16 bases left in between. CDR3 DNA sequence: TGTGCCAGCAGTGGGGCGGAAATACCGGTCAATGAGCAGTTCTTC. Translated: CASSGAEIPVNEQFF.

V is TRBV7-2 and J is TRBJ2-1, with 9 positions matching TRBD2. Trimming removed 3 bases from V and 7 bases from J; junction bases left unmatched: 4. The germline CDR1 and CDR2 sequences are SGHTA and FQGNSA. CDR3 length: 14 residues. CDR3 in DNA: TGTGCCAGCAGCTTCGGGACTAGCCAGAATGAGCAGTTCTTC. Its protein product is CASSFGTSQNEQFF.

The rearrangement uses TRBV4-1 and TRBJ2-3; 11 positions agree with TRBD1. The CDR3 extends over 15 amino acids. V was clipped by 3 bases and J by 5 bases; unmatched bases: 4. Germline V lookup: CDR1 MGHRA, CDR2 YSYEKL. This chain's CDR3 is CASSHPGQGEDTQYF. CDR3 nucleotides: TGCGCCAGCAGCCACCCGGGACAGGGGGAAGATACGCAGTATTTT.

The genes are TRBV7-3 and TRBJ2-5; D is possibly TRBD1 or TRBD2 (6 bases each). Per germline, CDR1 SGHTA and CDR2 FQGTGA. CDR3 length: 15 amino acids. Trimming shortened V by 4 bases and J by 2 bases, and 14 bases separated the two germline ends. The CDR3 region has the DNA TGTGCCAGCAGCTCAGTAGGGGGACTGCAAGAGACCCAGTACTTC. Protein sequence: CASSSVGGLQETQYF.

The J gene is TRBJ2-2, the V gene TRBV5-1; 7 positions agree with TRBD2. The V and J ends lost 3 bases and 2 bases, in that order; junction bases with no gene match: 10. Germline lookup yields CDR1 SGHRS and CDR2 YFSETQ. The CDR3 loop spans 17 amino acids. This CDR3 reads CASSYPGLAVNTGELFF. CDR3 coding DNA: TGCGCCAGCAGCTACCCCGGGCTAGCGGTAAACACCGGGGAGCTGTTTTTT.

The V gene is TRBV5-4, the J gene TRBJ2-7; 7 positions agree with TRBD2. Germline V CDR1 and CDR2: SGHNT, YYREEE (reference sequence). The CDR3 contains 14 residues. V shed 4 bases, J shed 4 bases, and the junction held 8 bases outside the gene matches. CDR3 sequence reads: CASSGTGLKYEQYF. The CDR3 bases are TGTGCCAGCAGCGGAACGGGACTAAAGTACGAGCAGTACTTC.

The genes are TRBV27 and TRBJ2-3; D might be TRBD1 or TRBD2, each matching 6 bases. The CDR3 has 15 amino acids. CDR1 is MNHEY, CDR2 SMNVEV, per germline (reference sequence). Between the trimmed V and J ends, which lost 0 bases and 4 bases, there was a span of 11 bases. The CDR3 reads CASSLSRGASDTQYF. The CDR3, as DNA: TGTGCCAGCAGTTTATCTAGGGGGGCGTCAGATACGCAGTATTTT.

The chain is built from TRBV5-6 and TRBJ2-1; no reliable D call. The CDR3 contains 12 residues. V was clipped by 1 base and J by 8 bases, with 7 bases between them. Germline values: CDR1 SGHDT, CDR2 YYEEEE. Here the CDR3 reads CASSLPGDEQFF. CDR3 bases: TGTGCCAGCAGCTTGCCAGGTGATGAGCAGTTCTTC.

The chain employs TRBV5-6 and TRBJ2-5; D may be TRBD1 or TRBD2 (5 bases each). The CDR3 length is 15 residues. Germline loops: CDR1 SGHDT, CDR2 YYEEEE. The V and J ends lost 4 bases and 2 bases respectively, with 15 bases between them. CDR3: CASSPIAGSQETQYF. CDR3 DNA: TGTGCCAGCAGCCCAATCGCAGGGAGTCAAGAGACCCAGTACTTC.

V usage is TRBV7-3 and J usage is TRBJ2-3, with D unresolved. With 0 bases removed from V and 3 bases from J, the gap between germline ends came to 4 bases. This CDR3 contains 13 residues. Per the germline V gene, CDR1 is SGHTA and CDR2 is FQGTGA. The CDR3 here is CASSLTGTDTQYF. DNA of the CDR3: TGTGCCAGCAGCTTAACGGGGACAGATACGCAGTATTTT.

The rearrangement uses TRBV11-2 and TRBJ2-7, with D uncertain. This CDR3 contains 13 residues. V shed 5 bases and J shed 7 bases, with 15 bases lying between them. Germline CDR1 is SGHAT and CDR2 is FQNNGV. The CDR3 spells CASSPTTLGEQYF. The DNA of the CDR3 is TGTGCCAGCAGCCCCACTACATTGGGAGAGCAGTACTTC. The whole variable domain, remainder taken from reference TRBV11-2 and TRBJ2-7, is EAGVAQSPRYKIIEKRQSVAFWCNPISGHATLYWYQQILGQGPKLLIQFQNNGVVDDSQLPKDRFSAERLKGVDSTLKIQPAKLEDSAVYLCASSPTTLGEQYFGPGTRLTVT.

The chain carries TRBV6-1 and TRBJ2-3, with TRBD2 matching 13 bases. With 2 bases clipped from V and 6 bases from J, the junction kept 2 bases outside the gene matches. This CDR3 contains 15 residues. Germline CDR1 and CDR2: MNHNS and SASEGT. As DNA, the CDR3 is TGTGCCAGCAGTGAAACTAGCGGGGGGGCCGATACGCAGTATTTT. This translates into CASSETSGGADTQYF.

In DNA form, the CDR3 reads TGTGCCAGCAGCCGTGACTACACCGGGGAGCTGTTTTTT. Amino acid sequence: CASSRDYTGELFF. The chain joins TRBV9 to TRBJ2-2; D gene ambiguous. Germline values: CDR1 SGDLS, CDR2 YYNGEE. V lost 4 bases to trimming and J lost 3 bases, with 7 bases between them. The CDR3 has 13 residues.

This clone was detected a few times. The gene calls are TRBV6-5 and TRBJ2-3; D may correspond to TRBD1 or TRBD2 (6 bases each). Germline CDR1 reads MNHEY; CDR2 reads SVGAGI. This CDR3 has 15 amino acids. The ends were cut back, 6 bases at V and 4 bases at J, with 17 bases in the middle. CDR3 sequence reads: CASRKRGVRADTQYF. For the CDR3, the DNA is TGTGCCAGCAGAAAAAGGGGGGTCAGGGCAGATACGCAGTATTTT.

The V call is TRBV28, the J call TRBJ2-1; D is uncertain. The CDR3 is 12 residues long. Trimming shortened V by 2 bases and J by 4 bases, and 3 bases separated the two germline ends. CDR1 and CDR2 from the germline V gene are MDHEN and SYDVKM. The CDR3 spells CASSLTYNEQFF. The DNA of the CDR3 is TGTGCCAGCAGTTTAACATACAATGAGCAGTTCTTC.

The genes are TRBV7-9 and TRBJ2-3; TRBD2 agrees at 9 bases. This CDR3 region has 16 residues. V dropped 4 bases and J dropped 4; count of bases not matched to a gene: 9. The germline V gene has CDR1 SEHNR and CDR2 FQNEAQ (reference sequence). CDR3 sequence: CASSYTTSGSPDTQYF. The CDR3 bases are TGTGCCAGCAGCTACACGACTAGCGGAAGCCCAGATACGCAGTATTTT.

This chain links TRBV7-3 with TRBJ2-3; 12 bases agree with TRBD2. The germline CDR1 and CDR2 sequences are SGHTA and FQGTGA. J gave up 3 bases and V 5 bases, and 9 bases lay outside the gene matches. The CDR3 is made up of 17 amino acids. CDR3 bases: TGTGCCAGCAGCCCTTCAGGACTAGCGGGAAGGACAGATACGCAGTATTTT. This gives the protein CASSPSGLAGRTDTQYF.

The chain combines TRBV30 with TRBJ2-7; D is uncertain. Germline V gene sequence: CDR1 GTSNPN, CDR2 SVGIG (reference sequence). This CDR3 is built from 11 residues. Trimming removed 3 bases from V and 4 bases from J, with 7 bases in between. CDR3 sequence: CAWRSAYEQYF. As DNA, the CDR3 is TGTGCCTGGAGGTCGGCGTACGAGCAGTACTTC.